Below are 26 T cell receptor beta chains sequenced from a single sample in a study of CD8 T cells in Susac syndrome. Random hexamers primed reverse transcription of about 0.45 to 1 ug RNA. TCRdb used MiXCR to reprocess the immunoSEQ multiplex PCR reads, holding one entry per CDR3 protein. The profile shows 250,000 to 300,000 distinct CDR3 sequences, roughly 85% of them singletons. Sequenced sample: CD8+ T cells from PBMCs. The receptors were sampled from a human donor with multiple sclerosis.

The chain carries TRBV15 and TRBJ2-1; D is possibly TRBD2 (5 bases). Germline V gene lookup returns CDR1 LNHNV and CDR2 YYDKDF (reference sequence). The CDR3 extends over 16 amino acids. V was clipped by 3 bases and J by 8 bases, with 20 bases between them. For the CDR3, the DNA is TGTGCCACCAGCAGTCTTGACCGGCTAGCAGTGTATGAGCAGTTCTTC. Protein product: CATSSLDRLAVYEQFF.

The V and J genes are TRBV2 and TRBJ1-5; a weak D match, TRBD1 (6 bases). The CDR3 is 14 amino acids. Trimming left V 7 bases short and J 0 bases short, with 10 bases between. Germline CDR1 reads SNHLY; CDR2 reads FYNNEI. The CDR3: CASMEDSSNQPQHF. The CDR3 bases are TGTGCCAGCATGGAGGACAGTAGCAATCAGCCCCAGCATTTT.

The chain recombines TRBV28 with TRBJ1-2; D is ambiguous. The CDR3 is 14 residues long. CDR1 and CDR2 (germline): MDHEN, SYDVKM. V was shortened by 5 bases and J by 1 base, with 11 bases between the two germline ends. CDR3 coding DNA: TGTGCCAGCAGTCCCCACGGCAGTAACTATGGCTACACCTTC. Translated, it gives CASSPHGSNYGYTF.

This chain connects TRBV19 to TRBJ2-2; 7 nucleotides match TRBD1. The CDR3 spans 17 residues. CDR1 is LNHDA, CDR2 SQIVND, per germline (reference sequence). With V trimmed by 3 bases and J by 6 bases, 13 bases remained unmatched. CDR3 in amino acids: CASSIPPTRQGSGELFF. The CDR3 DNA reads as TGTGCCAGTAGTATCCCGCCAACCCGACAGGGCTCCGGGGAGCTGTTTTTT.

CDR3 sequence: CASSRLTGSSGANVLTF. In nucleotides, the CDR3 is TGTGCCAGCAGTCGGCTTACAGGGAGCTCTGGGGCCAACGTCCTGACTTTC. The gene calls are TRBV2 and TRBJ2-6, with a possible D match to TRBD1 (6 bases). Germline lookup yields CDR1 SNHLY and CDR2 FYNNEI. V was cut by 5 bases and J by 0 bases, with 14 bases left in between. The CDR3 is 17 residues long.

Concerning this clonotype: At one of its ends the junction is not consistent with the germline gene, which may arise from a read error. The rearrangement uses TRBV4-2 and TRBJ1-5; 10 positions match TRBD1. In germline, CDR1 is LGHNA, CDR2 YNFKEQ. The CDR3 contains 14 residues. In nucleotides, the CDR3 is TGTGCCGGCAGGGACAGGGGTGTCAATCAGCCCCAGCATTTT. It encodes CAGRDRGVNQPQHF.

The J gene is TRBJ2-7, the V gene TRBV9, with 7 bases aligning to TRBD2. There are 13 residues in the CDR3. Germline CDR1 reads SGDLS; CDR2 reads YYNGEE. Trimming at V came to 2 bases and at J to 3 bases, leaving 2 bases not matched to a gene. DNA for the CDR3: TGTGCCAGCAGCGTTAGGGAGGGCTACGAGCAGTACTTC. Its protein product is CASSVREGYEQYF.

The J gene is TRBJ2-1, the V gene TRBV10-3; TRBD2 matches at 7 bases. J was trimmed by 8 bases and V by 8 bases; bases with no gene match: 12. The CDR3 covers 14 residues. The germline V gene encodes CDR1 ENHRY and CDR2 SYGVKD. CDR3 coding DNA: TGTGCCATCTCTAGAGGGAGGGCCACAGATGAGCAGTTCTTC. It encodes CAISRGRATDEQFF.

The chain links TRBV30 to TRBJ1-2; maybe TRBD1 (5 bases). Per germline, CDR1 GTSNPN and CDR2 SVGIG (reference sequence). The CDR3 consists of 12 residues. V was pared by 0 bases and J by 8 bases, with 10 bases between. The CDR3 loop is CAWSVGWGGYTF. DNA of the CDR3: TGTGCCTGGAGTGTCGGATGGGGCGGCTACACCTTC.

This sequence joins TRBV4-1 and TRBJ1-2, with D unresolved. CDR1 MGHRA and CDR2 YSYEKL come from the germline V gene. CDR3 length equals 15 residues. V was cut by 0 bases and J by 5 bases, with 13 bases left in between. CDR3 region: CASSQDLWLSYGYTF. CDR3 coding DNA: TGCGCCAGCAGCCAAGATCTTTGGCTTTCGTATGGCTACACCTTC.

The CDR3 coding sequence is TGCAGTGCTAGACCCCTCGGGATGGCCGAGCAGTACTTC. Translation: CSARPLGMAEQYF. The J gene is TRBJ2-7, the V gene TRBV20-1; tentative D call: TRBD2 (5 bases). The CDR3 loop spans 13 amino acids. Looked up from germline, CDR1 is DFQATT and CDR2 is SNEGSKA (reference sequence). V lost 2 bases to trimming and J lost 6 bases, with 14 bases between them.

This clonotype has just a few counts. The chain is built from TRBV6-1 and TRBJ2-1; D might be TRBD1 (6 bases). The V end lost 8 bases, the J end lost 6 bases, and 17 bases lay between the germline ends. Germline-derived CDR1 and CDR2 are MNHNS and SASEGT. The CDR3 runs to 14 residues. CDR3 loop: CASLDRLGSNEQFF. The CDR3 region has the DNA TGTGCCAGCCTAGACAGGCTGGGTTCCAATGAGCAGTTCTTC.

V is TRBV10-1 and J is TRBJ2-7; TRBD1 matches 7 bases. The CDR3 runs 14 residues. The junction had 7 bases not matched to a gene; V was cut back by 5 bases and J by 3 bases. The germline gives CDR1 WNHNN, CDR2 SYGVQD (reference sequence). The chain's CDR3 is CASSPLDRDYEQYF. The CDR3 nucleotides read TGCGCCAGCAGTCCCCTCGACAGGGACTACGAGCAGTACTTC.

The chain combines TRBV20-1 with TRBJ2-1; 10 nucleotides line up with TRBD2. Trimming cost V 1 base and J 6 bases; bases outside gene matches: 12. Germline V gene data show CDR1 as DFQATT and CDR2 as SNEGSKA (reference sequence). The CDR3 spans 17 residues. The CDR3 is CSARVSLAGAGVNEQFF. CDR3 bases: TGCAGTGCTAGAGTCTCCCTAGCGGGGGCGGGGGTCAATGAGCAGTTCTTC.

CDR3 bases: TGTGCCAGCAGTTCAGCAGCGGGAGACGCCTACAATGAGCAGTTCTTC. Translating gives CASSSAAGDAYNEQFF. The gene calls are TRBV6-5 and TRBJ2-1; 8 bases line up with TRBD2. Germline trimming cut 4 bases from V and 2 bases from J; bases unmatched to any gene: 7. The CDR3 length is 16 residues. In germline, CDR1 is MNHEY, CDR2 SVGAGI.

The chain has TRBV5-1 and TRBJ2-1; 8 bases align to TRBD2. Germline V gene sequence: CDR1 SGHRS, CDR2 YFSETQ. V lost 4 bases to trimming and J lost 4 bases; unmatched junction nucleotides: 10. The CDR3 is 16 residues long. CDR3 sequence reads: CASSPRGAGVYNEQFF. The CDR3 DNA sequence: TGCGCCAGCAGCCCCCGGGGAGCGGGAGTGTACAATGAGCAGTTCTTC.

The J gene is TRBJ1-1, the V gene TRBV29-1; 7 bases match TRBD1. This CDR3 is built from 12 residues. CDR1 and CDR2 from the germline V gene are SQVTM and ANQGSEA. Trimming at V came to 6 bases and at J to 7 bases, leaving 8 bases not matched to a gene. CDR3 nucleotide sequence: TGCAGCGTCGTCCCGACAGGGATTGAAGCTTTCTTT. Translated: CSVVPTGIEAFF.

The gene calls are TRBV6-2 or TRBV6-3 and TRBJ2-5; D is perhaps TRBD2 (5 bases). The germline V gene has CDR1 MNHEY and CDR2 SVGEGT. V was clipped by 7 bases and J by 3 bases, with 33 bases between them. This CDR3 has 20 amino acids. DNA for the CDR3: TGTGCCAGCACCGGGCCCCGGAAAATAAACGGGGTCCGGATGGAAGAGACCCAGTACTTC. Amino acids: CASTGPRKINGVRMEETQYF.

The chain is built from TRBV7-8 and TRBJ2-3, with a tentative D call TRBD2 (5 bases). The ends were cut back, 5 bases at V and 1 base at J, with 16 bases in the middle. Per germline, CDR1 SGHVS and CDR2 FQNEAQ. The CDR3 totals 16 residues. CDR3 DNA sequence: TGTGCCAGCAGCACAAAGATAGGACTTGGCACAGATACGCAGTATTTT. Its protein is CASSTKIGLGTDTQYF.

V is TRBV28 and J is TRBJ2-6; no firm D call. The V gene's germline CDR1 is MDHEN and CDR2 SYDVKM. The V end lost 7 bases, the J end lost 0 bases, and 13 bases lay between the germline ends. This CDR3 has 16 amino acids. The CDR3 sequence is CASTSSSFSGANVLTF. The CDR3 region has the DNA TGTGCCAGCACCTCCTCGAGTTTCTCTGGGGCCAACGTCCTGACTTTC.

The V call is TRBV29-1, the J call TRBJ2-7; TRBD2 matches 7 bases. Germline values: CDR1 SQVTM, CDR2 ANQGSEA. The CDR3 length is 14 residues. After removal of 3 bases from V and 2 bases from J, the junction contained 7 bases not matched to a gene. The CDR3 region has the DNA TGCAGCGTTGAGGGAGGGGCGGGGGCCTACGAGCAGTACTTC. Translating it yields CSVEGGAGAYEQYF.

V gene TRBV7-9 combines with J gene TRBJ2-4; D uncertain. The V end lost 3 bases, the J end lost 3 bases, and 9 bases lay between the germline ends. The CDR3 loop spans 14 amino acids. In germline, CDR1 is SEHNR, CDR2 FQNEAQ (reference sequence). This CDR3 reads CASSFLEGKNIQYF. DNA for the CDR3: TGTGCCAGCAGCTTTCTTGAAGGCAAAAACATTCAGTACTTC. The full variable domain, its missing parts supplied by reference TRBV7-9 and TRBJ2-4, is DTGVSQNPRHKITKRGQNVTFRCDPISEHNRLYWYRQTLGQGPEFLTYFQNEAQLEKSRLLSDRFSAERPKGSFSTLEIQRTEQGDSAMYLCASSFLEGKNIQYFGAGTRLSVL.

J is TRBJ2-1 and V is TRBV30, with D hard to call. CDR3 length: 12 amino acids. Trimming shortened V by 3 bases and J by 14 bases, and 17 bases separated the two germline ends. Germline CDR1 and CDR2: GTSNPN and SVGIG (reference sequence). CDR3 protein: CAWRMVEEPEFF. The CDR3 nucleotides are TGTGCCTGGAGAATGGTAGAGGAGCCTGAGTTCTTC.

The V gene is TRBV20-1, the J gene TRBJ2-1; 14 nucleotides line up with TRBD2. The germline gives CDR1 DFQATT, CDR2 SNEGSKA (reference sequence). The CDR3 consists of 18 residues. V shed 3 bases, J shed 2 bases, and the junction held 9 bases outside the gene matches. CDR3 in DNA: TGCAGTGCTAGGGGACTAGCGGGAGTCGGGGAAGCCTACAATGAGCAGTTCTTC. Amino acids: CSARGLAGVGEAYNEQFF.

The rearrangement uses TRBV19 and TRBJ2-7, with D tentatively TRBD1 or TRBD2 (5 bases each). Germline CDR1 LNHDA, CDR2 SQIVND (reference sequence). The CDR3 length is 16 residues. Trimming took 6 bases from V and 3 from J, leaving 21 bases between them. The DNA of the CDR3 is TGTGCCAGTAGCCAGATGGGGACCTCCTCGCGCTACGAGCAGTACTTC. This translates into CASSQMGTSSRYEQYF.

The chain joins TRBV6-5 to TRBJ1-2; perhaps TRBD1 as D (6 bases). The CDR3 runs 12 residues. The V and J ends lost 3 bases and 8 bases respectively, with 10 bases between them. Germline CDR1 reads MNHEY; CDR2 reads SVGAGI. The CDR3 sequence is CASSYNGGGYTF. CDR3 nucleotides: TGTGCCAGCAGTTATAACGGGGGCGGCTACACCTTC.